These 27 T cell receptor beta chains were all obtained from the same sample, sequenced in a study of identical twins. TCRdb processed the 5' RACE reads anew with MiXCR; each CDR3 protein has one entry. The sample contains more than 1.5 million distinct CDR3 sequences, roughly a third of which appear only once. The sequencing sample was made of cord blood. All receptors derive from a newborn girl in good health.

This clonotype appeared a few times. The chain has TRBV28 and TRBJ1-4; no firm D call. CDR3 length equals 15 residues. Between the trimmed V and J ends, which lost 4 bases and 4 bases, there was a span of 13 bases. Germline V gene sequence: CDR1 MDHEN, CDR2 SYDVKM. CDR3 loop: CASSSPGESNEKLFF. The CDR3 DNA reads TGTGCCAGCAGTTCCCCTGGGGAGAGTAATGAAAAACTGTTTTTT.

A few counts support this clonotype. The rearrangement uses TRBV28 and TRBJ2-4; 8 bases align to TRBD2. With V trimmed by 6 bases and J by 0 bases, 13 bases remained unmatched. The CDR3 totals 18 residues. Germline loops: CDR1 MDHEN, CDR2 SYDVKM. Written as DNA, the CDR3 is TGTGCCAGCAGCTATCCTAGGACTAGCCGGCTAGCCAAAAACATTCAGTACTTC. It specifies CASSYPRTSRLAKNIQYF. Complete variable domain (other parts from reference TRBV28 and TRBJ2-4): DVKVTQSSRYLVKRTGEKVFLECVQDMDHENMFWYRQDPGLGLRLIYFSYDVKMKEKGDIPEGYSVSREKKERFSLILESASTNQTSMYLCASSYPRTSRLAKNIQYFGAGTRLSVL.

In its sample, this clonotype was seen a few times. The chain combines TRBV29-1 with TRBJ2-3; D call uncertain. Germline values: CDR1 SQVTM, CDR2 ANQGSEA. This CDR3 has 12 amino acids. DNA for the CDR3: TGCACCTCGACCGGGCAGGCAGATACGCAGTATTTT. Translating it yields CTSTGQADTQYF.

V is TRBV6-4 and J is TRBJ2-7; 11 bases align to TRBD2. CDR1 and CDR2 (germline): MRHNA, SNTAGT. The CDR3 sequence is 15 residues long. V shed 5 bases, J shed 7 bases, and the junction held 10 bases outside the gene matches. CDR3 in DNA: TGTGCCAGCAGTCCCTATAGCGGGAGGGCCCCTGAGCAGTACTTC. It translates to CASSPYSGRAPEQYF.

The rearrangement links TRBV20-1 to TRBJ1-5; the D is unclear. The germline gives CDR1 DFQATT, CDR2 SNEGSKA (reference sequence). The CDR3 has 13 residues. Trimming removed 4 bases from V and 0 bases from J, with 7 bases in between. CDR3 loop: CSATDDSNQPQHF. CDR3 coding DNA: TGCAGTGCTACGGACGATAGCAATCAGCCCCAGCATTTT.

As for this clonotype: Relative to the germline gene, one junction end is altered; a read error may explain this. CDR3 nucleotide sequence: TGTGCCACCGGGACTAGCGGTTCCTGCGAGCAGTACTTC. Protein sequence: CATGTSGSCEQYF. The chain recombines TRBV24-1 with TRBJ2-7; 11 nucleotides line up with TRBD2. The CDR3 totals 13 residues. Germline CDR1 and CDR2: KGHDR and SFDVKD.

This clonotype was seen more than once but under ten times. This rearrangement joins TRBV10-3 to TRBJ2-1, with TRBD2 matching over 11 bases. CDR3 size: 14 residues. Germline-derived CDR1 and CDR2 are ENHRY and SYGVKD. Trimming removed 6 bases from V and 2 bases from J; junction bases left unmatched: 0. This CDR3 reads CAIRLAGAYNEQFF. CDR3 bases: TGTGCCATCAGACTAGCGGGGGCCTACAATGAGCAGTTCTTC.

The CDR3 coding sequence is TGCAGCGCTGCGGGGCGGCGGGGGCCCTCCTACGAGCAGTACTTC. It translates to CSAAGRRGPSYEQYF. The rearrangement links TRBV29-1 to TRBJ2-7; possible D gene TRBD2, 7 bases. This CDR3 has 15 amino acids. Germline V gene lookup returns CDR1 SQVTM and CDR2 ANQGSEA. The V and J ends lost 7 bases and 0 bases respectively, with 19 bases between them.

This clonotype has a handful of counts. In DNA, the CDR3 is TGTGCCAGCAGTTTATCGTGGAGCTCCTACAATGAGCAGTACTTC. Translated, it gives CASSLSWSSYNEQYF. The rearrangement links TRBV28 to TRBJ2-1; D is uncertain. The better agreement between TRBJ2-7 and the DNA end casts doubt on the J call. The CDR3 runs to 15 residues. Germline CDR1 MDHEN, CDR2 SYDVKM.

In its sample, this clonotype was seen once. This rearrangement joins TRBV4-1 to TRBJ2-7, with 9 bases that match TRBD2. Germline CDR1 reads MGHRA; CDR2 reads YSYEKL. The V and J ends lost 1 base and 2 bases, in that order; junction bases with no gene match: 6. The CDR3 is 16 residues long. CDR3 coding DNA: TGCGCCAGCAGCCAAGGAACGGCTAGCGGGACCTACGAGCAGTACTTC. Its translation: CASSQGTASGTYEQYF.

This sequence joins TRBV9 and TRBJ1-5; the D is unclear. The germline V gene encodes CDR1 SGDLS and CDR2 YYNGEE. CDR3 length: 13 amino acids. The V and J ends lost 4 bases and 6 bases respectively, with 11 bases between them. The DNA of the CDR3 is TGTGCCAGCAGCACCGGCCACGGTCAGCCCCAGCATTTT. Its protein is CASSTGHGQPQHF.

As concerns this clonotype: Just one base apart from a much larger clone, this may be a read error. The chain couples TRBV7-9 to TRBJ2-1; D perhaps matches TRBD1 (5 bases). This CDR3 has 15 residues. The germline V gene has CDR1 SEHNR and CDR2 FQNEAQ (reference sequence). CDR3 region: CASSRVTGSCNEQFF. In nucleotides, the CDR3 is TGTGCCAGCAGCCGAGTAACAGGTTCCTGCAATGAGCAGTTCTTC.

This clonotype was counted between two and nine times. Here the CDR3 DNA reads TGTGCCAGCAGACGGCCAGGGCCTGGTCAGCCCCAGCATTTT. This codes for CASRRPGPGQPQHF. This chain links TRBV2 with TRBJ1-5; D possibly corresponds to TRBD1 (5 bases). This CDR3 contains 14 residues. Germline CDR1 and CDR2: SNHLY and FYNNEI. V lost 6 bases, J lost 6 bases, and 15 bases lay in between.

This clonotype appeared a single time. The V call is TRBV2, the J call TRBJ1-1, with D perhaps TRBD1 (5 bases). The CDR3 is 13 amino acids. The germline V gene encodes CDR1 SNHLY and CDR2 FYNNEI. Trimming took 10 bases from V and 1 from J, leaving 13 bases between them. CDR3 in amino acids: CAIPGRTNTEAFF. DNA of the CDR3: TGTGCCATTCCGGGACGGACGAACACTGAAGCTTTCTTT.

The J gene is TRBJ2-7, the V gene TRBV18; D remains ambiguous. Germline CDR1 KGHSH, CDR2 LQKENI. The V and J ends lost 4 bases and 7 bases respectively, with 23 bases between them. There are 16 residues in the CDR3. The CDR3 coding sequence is TGTGCCAGCTCACGGGCATTGGGCGGAGAGGCTACGGAGCAGTACTTC. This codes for CASSRALGGEATEQYF.

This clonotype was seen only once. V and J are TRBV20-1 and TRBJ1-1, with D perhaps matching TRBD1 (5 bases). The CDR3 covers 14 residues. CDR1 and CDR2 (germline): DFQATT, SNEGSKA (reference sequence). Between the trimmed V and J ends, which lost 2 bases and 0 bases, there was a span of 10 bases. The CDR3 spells CSARSTGMNTEAFF. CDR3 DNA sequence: TGCAGTGCTAGATCTACAGGCATGAACACTGAAGCTTTCTTT.

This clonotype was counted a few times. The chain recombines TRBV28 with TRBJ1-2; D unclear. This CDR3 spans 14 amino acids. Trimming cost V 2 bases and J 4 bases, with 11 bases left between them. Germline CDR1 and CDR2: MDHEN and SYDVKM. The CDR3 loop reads CASSLGPYSYGYTF. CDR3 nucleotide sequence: TGTGCCAGCAGTTTAGGGCCATATTCCTATGGCTACACCTTC.

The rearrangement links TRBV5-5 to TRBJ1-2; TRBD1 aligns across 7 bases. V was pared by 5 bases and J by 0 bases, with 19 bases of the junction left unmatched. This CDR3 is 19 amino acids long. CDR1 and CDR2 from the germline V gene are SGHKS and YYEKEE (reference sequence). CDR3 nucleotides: TGTGCCAGCAGATATAGGACAGGACAGCTTACAAACCCTAACTATGGCTACACCTTC. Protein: CASRYRTGQLTNPNYGYTF.

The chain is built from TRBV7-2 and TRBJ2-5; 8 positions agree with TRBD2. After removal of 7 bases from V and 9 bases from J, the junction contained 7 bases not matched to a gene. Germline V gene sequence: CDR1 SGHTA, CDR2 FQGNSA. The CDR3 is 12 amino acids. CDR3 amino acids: CASNLIGRAQYF. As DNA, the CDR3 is TGTGCCAGCAACCTAATCGGGAGGGCCCAGTACTTC.

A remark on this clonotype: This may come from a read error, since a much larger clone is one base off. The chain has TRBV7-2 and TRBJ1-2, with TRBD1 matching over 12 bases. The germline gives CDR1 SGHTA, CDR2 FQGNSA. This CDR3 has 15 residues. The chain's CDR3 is CGSSLGTGGNYGYTF. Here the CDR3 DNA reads TGTGGCAGCAGCTTGGGGACAGGGGGCAACTATGGCTACACCTTC.

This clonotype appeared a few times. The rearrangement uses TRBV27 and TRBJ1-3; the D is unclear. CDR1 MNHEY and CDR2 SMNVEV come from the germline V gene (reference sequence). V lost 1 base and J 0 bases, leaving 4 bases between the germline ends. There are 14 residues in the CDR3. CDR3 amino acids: CASSLYPSGNTIYF. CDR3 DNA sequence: TGTGCCAGCAGTTTATACCCCTCTGGAAACACCATATATTTT.

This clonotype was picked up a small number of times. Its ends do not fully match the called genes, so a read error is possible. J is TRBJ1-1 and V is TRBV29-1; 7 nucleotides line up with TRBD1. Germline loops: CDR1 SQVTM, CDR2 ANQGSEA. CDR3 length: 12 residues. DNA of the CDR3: TGTAGCACCCGGGACAGGAACACTGAAGCTTTCTTT. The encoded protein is CSTRDRNTEAFF. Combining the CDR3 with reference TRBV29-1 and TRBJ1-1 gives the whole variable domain SAVISQKPSRDICQRGTSLTIQCQVDSQVTMMFWYRQQPGQSLTLIATANQGSEATYESGFVIDKFPISRPNLTFSTLTVSNMSPEDSSIYLCSTRDRNTEAFFGQGTRLTVV.

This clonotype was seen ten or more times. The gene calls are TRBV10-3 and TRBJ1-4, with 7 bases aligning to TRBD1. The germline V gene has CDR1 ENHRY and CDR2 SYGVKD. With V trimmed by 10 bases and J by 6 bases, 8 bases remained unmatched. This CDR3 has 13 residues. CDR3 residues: CATRQGMDEKLFF. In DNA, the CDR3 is TGTGCCACCCGACAGGGCATGGATGAAAAACTGTTTTTT.

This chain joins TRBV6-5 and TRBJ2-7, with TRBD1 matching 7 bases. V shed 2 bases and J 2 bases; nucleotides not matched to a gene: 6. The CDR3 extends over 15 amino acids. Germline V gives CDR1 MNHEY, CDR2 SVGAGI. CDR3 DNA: TGTGCCAGCAGTTACCGCCAGACAGGGACCTACGAGCAGTACTTC. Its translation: CASSYRQTGTYEQYF.

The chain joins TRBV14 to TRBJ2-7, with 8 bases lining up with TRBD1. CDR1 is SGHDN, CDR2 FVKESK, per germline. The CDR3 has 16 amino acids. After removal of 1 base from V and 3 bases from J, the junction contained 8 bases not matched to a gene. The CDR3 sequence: CASSQAGTGLIYEQYF. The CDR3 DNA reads TGTGCCAGCAGCCAAGCCGGGACAGGCCTCATCTACGAGCAGTACTTC. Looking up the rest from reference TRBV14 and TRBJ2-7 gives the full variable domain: EAGVTQFPSHSVIEKGQTVTLRCDPISGHDNLYWYRRVMGKEIKFLLHFVKESKQDESGMPNNRFLAERTGGTYSTLKVQPAELEDSGVYFCASSQAGTGLIYEQYFGPGTRLTVT.

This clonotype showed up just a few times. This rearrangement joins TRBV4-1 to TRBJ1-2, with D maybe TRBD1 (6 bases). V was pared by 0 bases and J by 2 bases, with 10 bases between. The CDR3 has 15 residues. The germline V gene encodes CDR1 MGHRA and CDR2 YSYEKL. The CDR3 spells CASSQEGQKNYGYTF. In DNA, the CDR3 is TGCGCCAGCAGCCAAGAGGGACAAAAAAACTATGGCTACACCTTC.

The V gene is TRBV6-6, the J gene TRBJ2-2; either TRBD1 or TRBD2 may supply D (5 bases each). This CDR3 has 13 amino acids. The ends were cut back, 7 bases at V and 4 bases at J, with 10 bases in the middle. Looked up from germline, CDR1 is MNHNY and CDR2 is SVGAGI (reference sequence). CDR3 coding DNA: TGTGCCAGCACAGAGGGGTTCACCGGGGAGCTGTTTTTT. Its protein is CASTEGFTGELFF.